This TCR beta chain was sequenced in a study of control samples from healthy donors and cancer patients. The repertoire was sequenced with immunoSEQ multiplex PCR; TCRdb's copy has only in-frame clones and lacks some. This table holds 150,000 or so clones, around nine tenths found once. Per the germline V gene, CDR1 is SGHRS and CDR2 is YFSETQ. The CDR3 has 15 amino acids. Trimming took off 0 bases at V and 1 base at J, with 10 bases between the two ends. The specimen was blood. The rearrangement uses TRBV5-1 and TRBJ1-1, with a weak D call TRBD1 (5 bases). This TCR was sampled from a man between 18 and 29 years old in good health. In DNA form, the CDR3 reads TGCGCCAGCAGCTTGGCACAGACAGCGAACACTGAAGCTTTCTTT. It translates to CASSLAQTANTEAFF. Drawing the rest from reference TRBV5-1 and TRBJ1-1, the complete variable domain is KAGVTQTPRYLIKTRGQQVTLSCSPISGHRSVSWYQQTPGQGLQFLFEYFSETQRNKGNFPGRFSGRQFSNSRSEMNVSTLELGDSALYLCASSLAQTANTEAFFGQGTRLTVV.